This section outlines one T cell receptor (beta chain) sequence together with its context. Its specific antigen is unknown. Base-call qualities are not available, and no considerably larger clone is one nucleotide away. The cysteine opens and the phenylalanine closes a CDR3 of 15 amino acids. Only the CDR3 portion is preserved as DNA: 45 bases, with reading frame beginning at the first base. V sheds 1 base and J sheds 3 bases, leaving 11 bases between their ends. The germline V gene sets CDR1 to SGHRS and CDR2 to YFSETQ. The data derive from a study of blood T cell repertoires in COVID-19 (dated by TCRdb to about 2020). For the study in its entirety: The collaborator samples originated in the United States, Italy and Spain and spanned the acute and convalescent phases of COVID-19. The material from the prospective study consisted of cDNA or gDNA derived from T cells, B-cell-depleted T cells, or PBMCs. The dataset comprised deeply sampled blood TCRbeta repertoires from subjects exposed to, actively infected with, or recovered from COVID-19. The repertoires were released in a freely available public database intended as a resource for research on the immune response to SARS-CoV-2. Samples came from the ongoing ImmuneRACE study (first 160 participants) plus 1,254 subjects from 6 global collaborators. Nearly every sample came with metadata listing a de-identified subject ID, COVID-19 status, age in years and sex. Where HLA class I and class II types were available, the types were taken from metadata supplied by the sample provider, not from assay-based typing. The paper's findings and limits, for the study overall: The quantity of clinical and demographic metadata differed by source and by participant and was supplied without curation.

One collaborating source in Seattle enrolled patients during active infection and followed them longitudinally through the course of disease. Each collaborating institution followed its own protocols to collect whole blood in K2EDTA tubes. Collaborator samples were shipped for TCRbeta analysis as frozen whole blood, isolated PBMCs, or DNA extracted from either sample type. The immunoSEQ Assay, a bias-controlled multiplex PCR, was used to amplify TCRbeta CDR3 regions from genomic DNA. On the study's bioinformatics: The number of nucleated cells in each sample was estimated by amplification of reference gene primers within the assay. Sequence reads were collapsed and filtered to measure the absolute abundance of every unique TCRbeta CDR3 rearrangement. For each sample, productive Simpson clonality was calculated by taking the square root of Simpson's diversity index across productive rearrangements. As stored in TCRdb, this immuneACCESS dataset retains in-frame rearrangements with V and J assigned. A fraction of the clones does not appear; measured against another copy, unresolved V genes explain less than half of the discrepancy, and the remainder lacks a known reason. V, J and clone size derive from that table, while D and trimming were established from the DNA sequence. The sample table holds 200,000 to 250,000 clones, of which roughly 76% were seen once. The ten largest clones capture 7.5% to 8% of the sample.

The rearranged segments are TRBV5-1 and TRBJ2-1, with the D gene not clear enough to name. This TCR came from a woman older than 75 with COVID-19, enrolled during active disease. The sample was peripheral blood. The DNA reads TGCGCCAGCAGCTTGACTGGTAACTTCTACAATGAGCAGTTCTTC. This sequence encodes CASSLTGNFYNEQFF.